The sample holds a few counts of the clone carrying this T cell receptor beta chain. These data are taken from a study of technical replicates of blood from a handful of donors. Profiling relied on immunoSEQ multiplex PCR, and the TCRdb table lists in-frame clones only, not all of them. Among tens of thousands of clones listed, around 96% were seen once. CDR1 SGDLS and CDR2 YYNGEE come from the germline V gene. The ends were cut back, 0 bases at V and 7 bases at J, with 4 bases in the middle. The CDR3 is made up of 12 amino acids. Sequences were obtained from T cells isolated from PBMCs. The chain has TRBV9 and TRBJ2-2; D remains ambiguous. The TCR was taken from a human donor in good health. CDR3 in amino acids: CASSVGGGELFF. In DNA, the CDR3 is TGTGCCAGCAGCGTAGGAGGCGGGGAGCTGTTTTTT.